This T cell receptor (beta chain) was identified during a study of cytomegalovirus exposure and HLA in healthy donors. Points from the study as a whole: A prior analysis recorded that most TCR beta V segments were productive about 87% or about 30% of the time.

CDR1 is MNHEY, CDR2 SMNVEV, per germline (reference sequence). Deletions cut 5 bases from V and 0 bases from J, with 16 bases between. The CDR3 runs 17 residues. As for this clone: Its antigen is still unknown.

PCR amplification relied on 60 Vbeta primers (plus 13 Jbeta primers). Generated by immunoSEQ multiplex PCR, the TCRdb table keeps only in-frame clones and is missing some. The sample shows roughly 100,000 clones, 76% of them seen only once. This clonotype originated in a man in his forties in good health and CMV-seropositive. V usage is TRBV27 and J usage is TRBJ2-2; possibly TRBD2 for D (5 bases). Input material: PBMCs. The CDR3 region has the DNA TGTGCCAGCAGTCCTCGGACTCCCAATGCGAACACCGGGGAGCTGTTTTTT. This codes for CASSPRTPNANTGELFF.